The T cell receptor (beta chain) described here comes from a study of blood T cells in healthy people across ages (dated by TCRdb to 2013 to 2016). For the study in its entirety: In model experiments, roughly one uniquely barcoded TCR beta cDNA molecule per two T cells was captured by template switching. For two donors (one aged 18 to 30 and one aged 80 or older), the study analyzed two additional independent replicas of 1 million unique cDNA reads from the same blood draw. Four age groups were formed from the donors: young (average approximately 15 years), middle-aged (approximately 40), aged (around 68) and long-lived (about 80). Using deep sequencing normalized with unique cDNA molecular identifiers, the study measured how TCR beta repertoire diversity changes with age. To avoid experimental bias, donors of different ages were distributed randomly across sequencing lanes. Overall results and qualifications from the work: Estimates of total diversity from one million sequenced T cells were regarded as lower bounds and underestimates. Compared with the aged group, more naive CD4+ T cells, fewer expanded clones and increased TCR diversity were shown by the long-lived group, suggesting age selection. Because the CMV infection status of the donors was unknown, age-related changes in expanded clonotypes may potentially have been confounded. Because profiling used bulk unsorted PBMCs, naive and antigen-experienced compartments could not be compared conclusively. There was a strong correlation between observed TCR beta diversity and the percentage of naive T cells measured by flow cytometry. As age increased, observed TCR beta diversity per million T cells dropped in a roughly linear way, and a significant reduction was already evident by age 40.

Library preparation was by 5' RACE. The sequencer was an Illumina HiSeq 2500. A second roughly 7 to 11 cycle PCR used a sample-barcoded 5' primer and a J-beta primer mix. A unique molecular identifier was introduced onto each TCR beta cDNA molecule by a template-switch 5' adaptor carrying 12 random nucleotides. Each sample yielded at least 2.5 million CDR3-containing paired-end reads. First-strand cDNA synthesis was performed from all RNA using the Mint cDNA synthesis kit, with priming by a TRBC-specific oligonucleotide. Following uracil-DNA glycosylase treatment, a first 18-cycle PCR with universal primers M1SS and BC2_uni_R was performed on all cDNA. The published analysis was carried out like this. Each sample was normalized by randomly selecting 1 million high-quality reads, each carrying a distinct molecular identifier. Instead of being binned into consensus sequences, reads with shared molecular identifiers were discarded. CDR3 identification, clonotype clustering and error correction used MiTCR with a Q25 quality threshold and the strictest error-elimination algorithm. A nonparametric unseen species model with Euler transformation was used to estimate a lower bound on total TCR beta diversity. The public reads were reanalyzed by TCRdb: fastp trimming at Q25, MiXCR alignment, in-frame beta chains only. Each record represents a unique CDR3 protein, reported with the most common genes and DNA among its rows. The V and J calls reflect TCRdb's pipeline rather than the authors' work. Here the sample has roughly 2 million distinct CDR3 sequences; approximately 50% occur a single time. The ten largest clones take up around 2.1% of the sample.

Donors were a few dozen systemically healthy Caucasian individuals from Russia aged roughly 6 to 95 years. Each donor gave about 9.8 milliliters of peripheral blood, drawn into EDTA-treated Vacutainer tubes. Ficoll-Paque density-gradient centrifugation was used to isolate PBMCs, with at least 6.5 million obtained per sample. Total RNA, at least 6 micrograms per sample, was extracted from PBMCs with Trizol reagent. For every donor, flow cytometry on a PBMC aliquot measured the percentage of naive CD45RAhigh/CD27high T cells. This clonotype was picked up a small number of times. The antigen it recognizes is unknown. No quality values exist for individual bases; no much larger clone is one base distant. Deletion took 0 bases off V and 2 bases off J, with a span of 7 bases between the germline ends. The CDR3 holds 14 amino acids from the cysteine to the phenylalanine. This entry keeps only the CDR3 DNA: 42 bases, framed from base 1. The germline V gene specifies ENHRY as CDR1 and SYGVKD as CDR2.

The rearrangement combines TRBV10-3 with TRBJ1-2; D gene: possibly TRBD1, on 5 matching bases. Material for sequencing was blood. This TCR came from a woman aged 40 to 49 in good health. CDR3 reads: CAISESDRNYGYTF. The DNA sequence is TGTGCCATCAGTGAGTCAGACAGAAACTATGGCTACACCTTC.